Here is one T cell receptor (beta chain) with its context. The CDR3 consists of 13 residues. V lost 2 bases to trimming and J lost 3 bases, with 7 bases between them. The record originates from a study of blood T cell repertoires in COVID-19. Study at large: The origin of the acute and convalescent COVID-19 samples was the United States, Italy and Spain. PBMCs, B-cell-depleted T cells, or T cells were the source of the cDNA or gDNA that made up the material.

Original processing methods: It was from reference gene primer amplification that nucleated cell counts were estimated. Some clones are missing from TCRdb's copy, which holds only in-frame ones; the method was immunoSEQ multiplex PCR. Clonal size and the V and J genes are those of that table, whereas D and trimming came from the DNA. The sample gives just over 200,000 clones, 80% to 90% of which show up once; 5% to 6.5% is in the top ten. The chain recombines TRBV12-3 or TRBV12-4 with TRBJ1-2, with D hard to call. This TCR was sampled from a man at least 80 years old with acute or convalescent COVID-19. The sample taken for sequencing was peripheral blood. In nucleotides, the CDR3 is TGTGCCAGCAGTTTACACCCGGACTATGGCTACACCTTC. Residues: CASSLHPDYGYTF.